What follows is one TCR beta chain and its context. The data were obtained in a study of cytotoxic CD8 clonotypes in ibrutinib-treated CLL. Measured with immunoSEQ multiplex PCR; TCRdb has only the in-frame clones, and not every one. The repertoire consists of a few hundred thousand clones, with 70% occurring once and the leading ten covering 15%. This specimen consisted of PBMCs, obtained after 24 months of ibrutinib treatment. This TCR was sampled from a human donor with chronic lymphocytic leukemia.

The CDR3 spells CASSFQERGNQPQHF. CDR3 DNA sequence: TGTGCCAGCAGTTTTCAAGAGAGGGGGAATCAGCCCCAGCATTTT. The chain is built from TRBV28 and TRBJ1-5, with D possibly TRBD1 on 6 matching bases. The germline CDR1 and CDR2 sequences are MDHEN and SYDVKM. The CDR3 is made up of 15 amino acids. Trimming took 3 bases from V and 4 from J, leaving 13 bases between them. Full variable domain (remainder filled in from reference TRBV28 and TRBJ1-5): DVKVTQSSRYLVKRTGEKVFLECVQDMDHENMFWYRQDPGLGLRLIYFSYDVKMKEKGDIPEGYSVSREKKERFSLILESASTNQTSMYLCASSFQERGNQPQHFGDGTRLSIL.